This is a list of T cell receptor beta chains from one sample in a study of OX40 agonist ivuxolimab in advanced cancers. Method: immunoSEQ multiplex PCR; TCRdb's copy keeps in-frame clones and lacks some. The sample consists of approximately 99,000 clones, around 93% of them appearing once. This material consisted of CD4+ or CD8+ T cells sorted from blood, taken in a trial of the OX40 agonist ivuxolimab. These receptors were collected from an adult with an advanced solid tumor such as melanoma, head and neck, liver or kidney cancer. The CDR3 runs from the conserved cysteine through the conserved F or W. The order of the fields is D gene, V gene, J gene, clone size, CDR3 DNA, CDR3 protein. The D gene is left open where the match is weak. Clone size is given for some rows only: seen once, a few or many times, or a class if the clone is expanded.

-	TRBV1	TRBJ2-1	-	TGCACCCCCCATCTAGCGGGAATATACAATGAGCAGTTCTTC	CTPHLAGIYNEQFF
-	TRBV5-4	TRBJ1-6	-	TGTGCCAGCAACCAGAGGGGGATCGGTAATTCACCCCTCCACTTT	CASNQRGIGNSPLHF
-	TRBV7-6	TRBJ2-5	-	TGTGCCAGCAGCTTCGTAGGGGGAGGACAAGAGACCCAGTACTTC	CASSFVGGGQETQYF
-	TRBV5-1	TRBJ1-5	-	TGCGCCAGCAGCCCCGTCGGGGGCGGCAATCAGCCCCAGCATTTT	CASSPVGGGNQPQHF
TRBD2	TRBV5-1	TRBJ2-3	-	TGCGCCAGCAGGATAGCGGGAGACGCAGATACGCAGTATTTT	CASRIAGDADTQYF
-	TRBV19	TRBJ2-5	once	TGTGCCAGTAGTATAAATGACGGCGGGGAGACCCAGTACTTC	CASSINDGGETQYF
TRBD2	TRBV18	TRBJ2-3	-	TGTGCCAGCTCACCCACAAGCGGGGCAGATACGCAGTATTTT	CASSPTSGADTQYF
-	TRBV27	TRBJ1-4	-	TGTGCCAGCAGTTCCCGACTTGTGGGTGAAAAACTGTTTTTT	CASSSRLVGEKLFF
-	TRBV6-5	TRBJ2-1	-	TGTGCCAGCAGTTACCTCCCGGCAAAAGGGCGGGATGAGCAGTTCTTC	CASSYLPAKGRDEQFF
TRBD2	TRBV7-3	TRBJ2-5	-	TGTGCCAGCAGTCTAGCGGAACAAGAGACCCAGTACTTC	CASSLAEQETQYF
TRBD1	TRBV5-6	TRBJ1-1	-	TGTGCCAGCAGCCCCGGGACAGGGGGGACTGAAGCTTTCTTT	CASSPGTGGTEAFF
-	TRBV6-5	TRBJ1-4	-	TGTGCCAGCAGTTTGGGGGGCCCAACTAATGAAAAACTGTTTTTT	CASSLGGPTNEKLFF
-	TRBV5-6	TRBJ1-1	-	TGTGCCAGCAGCTTTAGCGGTATGAACACTGAAGCTTTCTTT	CASSFSGMNTEAFF
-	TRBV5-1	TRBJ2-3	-	TGCGCCAGCAGCTTTATAGACAGGTCCCAAGATACGCAGTATTTT	CASSFIDRSQDTQYF
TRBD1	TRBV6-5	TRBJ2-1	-	TGTGCCAGCAGCCGACGGACAGGGGGCAATGAGCAGTTCTTC	CASSRRTGGNEQFF
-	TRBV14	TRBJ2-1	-	TGTGCCAGCAGCCAAGCAAGCTACAATGAGCAGTTCTTC	CASSQASYNEQFF
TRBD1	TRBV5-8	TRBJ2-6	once	TGTGCCAGCAGCCTGGAAGGGGGCGCAAGCTCTGGGGCCAACGTCCTGACTTTC	CASSLEGGASSGANVLTF
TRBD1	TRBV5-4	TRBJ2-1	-	TGTGCCAGCAGCTTGGAAGGGGGCTATGAGCAGTTCTTC	CASSLEGGYEQFF
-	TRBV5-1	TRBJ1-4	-	TGCGCCAGCAGCTTGGGACAAGTTAATGAAAAACTGTTTTTT	CASSLGQVNEKLFF
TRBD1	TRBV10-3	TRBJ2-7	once	TGTGCCATCACGAAACAGGGGGCCGACGAGCAGTACTTC	CAITKQGADEQYF
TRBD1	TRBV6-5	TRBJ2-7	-	TGTGCCAGCAGTTACACGGGACAGTCCGAGCAGTACTTC	CASSYTGQSEQYF
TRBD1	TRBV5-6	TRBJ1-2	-	TGTGCCAGCAGCCCGGGACAGGGGGAGGGCTACACCTTC	CASSPGQGEGYTF
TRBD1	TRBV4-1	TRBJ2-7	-	TGCGCCAGCAGTCGGACAGGGGGCACCTACGAGCAGTACTTC	CASSRTGGTYEQYF
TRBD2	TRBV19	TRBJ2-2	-	TGTGCCAGTAGTATTTTAGCGGGGCTACCCTCGAACACCGGGGAGCTGTTTTTT	CASSILAGLPSNTGELFF
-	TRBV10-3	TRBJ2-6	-	TGTGCCATCAGTGAGTCCAGGGCTGGGGCCAACGTCCTGACTTTC	CAISESRAGANVLTF
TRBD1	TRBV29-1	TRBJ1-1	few	TGCAGCGTTAAAACAGGGGGCAGGACTGAAGCTTTCTTT	CSVKTGGRTEAFF
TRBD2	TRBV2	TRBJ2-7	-	TGTGCCAGCAGTCCGGAGCCCCCACAGGCGGGGGGCTACGAGCAGTACTTC	CASSPEPPQAGGYEQYF
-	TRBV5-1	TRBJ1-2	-	TGCGCCAGCAGCTTGGACGGGAGGGGTGGCTACACCTTC	CASSLDGRGGYTF
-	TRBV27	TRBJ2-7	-	TGTGCCAGCAGTTTATTTCCCTCTAGAGTAACCGGCTACGAGCAGTACTTC	CASSLFPSRVTGYEQYF
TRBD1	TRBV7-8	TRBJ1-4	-	TGTGCCAGCAGCTTTGGACAGGTGACTGATGGGGAACTGTTTTTT	CASSFGQVTDGELFF
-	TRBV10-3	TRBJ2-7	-	TGTGCCATCAGTCGTTCAGCGAACTACGAGCAGTACTTC	CAISRSANYEQYF
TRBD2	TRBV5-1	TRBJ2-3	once	TGCGCCAGCCGCGAGGGAGGGCCCACAGATACGCAGTATTTT	CASREGGPTDTQYF
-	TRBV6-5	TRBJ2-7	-	TGTGCCAGCAGTTACCCAGAAACCTACGAGCAGTACTTC	CASSYPETYEQYF
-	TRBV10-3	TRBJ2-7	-	TGTGCCATCAGAGACCTAGGGGTGAATGCCTACGAGCAGTACTTC	CAIRDLGVNAYEQYF
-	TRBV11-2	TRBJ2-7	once	TGTGCCAGCAGCGCGACCTACGAGCAGTACTTC	CASSATYEQYF
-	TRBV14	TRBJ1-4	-	TGTGCCAGCAGCAGGGACCCTCGGGGGGAAAAACTGTTTTTT	CASSRDPRGEKLFF
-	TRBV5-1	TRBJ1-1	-	TGCGCCAGCAGCTCAGGACAATCGAACACTGAAGCTTTCTTT	CASSSGQSNTEAFF